This TCR beta chain was identified in a study of CD4 and CD8 cells across lung adenocarcinoma regions. Relative to its sample, this clonotype is medium-sized. The patients had localized lung adenocarcinoma, a non-small cell subtype. The CDR3 spans 15 residues. CDR1 is MNHNS and CDR2 is SASEGT in the germline V gene. MiXCR was run by TCRdb on the PCR reads, yielding one entry per CDR3 protein. The table records around 20,000 distinct CDR3 sequences, roughly 46% of them present only once. The TCR comes from a male donor with lung adenocarcinoma. The CD4 and CD8 labels of this study may be unreliable. The chain recombines TRBV6-1 with TRBJ2-5; D remains ambiguous. The J call may be in error: the DNA end matches TRBJ2-7 better. Sequencing used CD4+ T cells from the margin of a lung tumor. CDR3: CASSDLGPADYEQYF. In nucleotides, the CDR3 is TGTGCCAGCAGTGATTTAGGACCGGCGGACTACGAGCAGTACTTC.